This TCR beta chain derives from a study of OX40 agonist ivuxolimab in advanced cancers. Study-wide background: Patients took ivuxolimab, an agonistic anti-OX40 (CD134) antibody.

Samples of blood were obtained at baseline, on cycle 4 day 1, and on cycle 7 day 1. Generated by immunoSEQ multiplex PCR, the TCRdb table keeps only in-frame clones and is missing some. This sample yields about 110,000 clones, of which approximately 90% are seen a single time; roughly 1.1% belongs to the top ten. The sequence derives from an adult with an advanced solid tumor such as melanoma, head and neck, liver or kidney cancer. Sequencing used CD4+ or CD8+ T cells sorted from blood, obtained in a trial of the OX40 agonist ivuxolimab.

The CDR3 region has the DNA TGTGCCAGCAGTTTGCCGGGGCAGCCCCAGCATTTT. Its translation is CASSLPGQPQHF. The rearrangement joins TRBV28 to TRBJ1-5; no firm D call. V gave up 3 bases and J gave up 7 bases, with 7 bases separating them. Germline values: CDR1 MDHEN, CDR2 SYDVKM. The CDR3 length is 12 residues.